These 28 T cell receptor beta chains share one sample of origin, sequenced in a study of CD4 T cells in lung cancer. Assay used: immunoSEQ multiplex PCR; TCRdb lists only in-frame clones, some missing. The table has roughly 9,300 clones, over 50% seen once. At least 3 cm from the malignant lesion, non-adjacent lung tissue was taken from the same resection. Sequenced input: normal lung tissue taken away from the tumor. The receptors derive from a man in his 60s with non-small cell lung cancer.

The chain joins TRBV14 to TRBJ2-4, with 7 bases lining up with TRBD1. The V and J ends lost 4 bases and 10 bases, in that order; junction bases with no gene match: 7. The CDR3 has 13 residues. Germline CDR1 reads SGHDN; CDR2 reads FVKESK. This CDR3 is CASSLWTGQIQYF. As DNA, the CDR3 is TGTGCCAGCAGCCTGTGGACAGGCCAAATTCAGTACTTC.

This clone occurred once. J is TRBJ2-4 and V is TRBV11-2; no definite D call. CDR3 length: 16 amino acids. Trimming shortened V by 2 bases and J by 8 bases, and 19 bases separated the two germline ends. The germline gives CDR1 SGHAT, CDR2 FQNNGV. CDR3 nucleotide sequence: TGTGCCAGCAGCTTACGACGAGCGCGGCCTGAAGACATTCAGTACTTC. Residues: CASSLRRARPEDIQYF.

CDR3 residues: CAISESRGGTEAFF. For the CDR3, the DNA is TGTGCCATCAGTGAGTCGAGGGGAGGGACTGAAGCTTTCTTT. The V gene is TRBV10-3, the J gene TRBJ1-1; a possible D gene is TRBD1 (5 bases). In germline, CDR1 is ENHRY, CDR2 SYGVKD. The CDR3 length is 14 residues. The V end lost 0 bases, the J end lost 5 bases, and 10 bases lay between the germline ends.

The chain links TRBV9 to TRBJ2-7, with 9 bases matching TRBD1. The CDR3 is 14 residues long. V shed 3 bases and J 1 base; nucleotides not matched to a gene: 2. Germline assignment: CDR1 SGDLS and CDR2 YYNGEE. CDR3 region: CASSEGQGSYEQYF. The CDR3 region has the DNA TGTGCCAGCAGCGAGGGACAGGGTTCCTACGAGCAGTACTTC.

The chain couples TRBV10-2 to TRBJ1-2, with TRBD1 matching over 7 bases. There are 14 residues in the CDR3. V shed 0 bases and J 6 bases; nucleotides not matched to a gene: 4. CDR1 and CDR2 (germline): WSHSY, SAAADI. CDR3 sequence (DNA): TGCGCCAGCAGTGAGTCGACAGGGTATAATGGCTACACCTTC. Its protein is CASSESTGYNGYTF.

This clone is termed medium-sized. The chain is built from TRBV5-1 and TRBJ1-1, with 9 bases fitting TRBD1. The CDR3 is made up of 15 amino acids. Germline CDR1 reads SGHRS; CDR2 reads YFSETQ. J gave up 7 bases and V 4 bases, and 11 bases lay outside the gene matches. CDR3 nucleotides: TGCGCCAGCAGCCCGGGACAGGGAATTTATGGTGAAGCTTTCTTT. This translates into CASSPGQGIYGEAFF.

This chain joins TRBV30 and TRBJ2-4, with 8 bases aligning to TRBD1. The CDR3 has 13 amino acids. Germline CDR1 is GTSNPN and CDR2 is SVGIG (reference sequence). V lost 3 bases and J lost 10; bases outside the gene matches: 8. Here the CDR3 reads CAWRAWTGHIQYF. DNA of the CDR3: TGTGCCTGGAGGGCCTGGACAGGGCATATTCAGTACTTC.

The V and J genes are TRBV7-4 and TRBJ1-1; 8 nucleotides line up with TRBD1. Trimming removed 5 bases from V and 0 bases from J; junction bases left unmatched: 8. Germline V gene sequence: CDR1 SGHVT, CDR2 SQSDAQ. This CDR3 has 16 residues. The CDR3 is CASSGRTGKMNTEAFF. In DNA, the CDR3 is TGTGCCAGCAGCGGGCGGACAGGGAAGATGAACACTGAAGCTTTCTTT.

This chain uses TRBV7-9 with TRBJ1-4; the D is unclear. With 5 bases removed from V and 3 bases from J, the gap between germline ends came to 10 bases. Germline V CDR1 and CDR2: SEHNR, FQNEAQ (reference sequence). This CDR3 is 14 amino acids long. As DNA, the CDR3 is TGTGCCAGCAGCCTGAGCGCGTCTAATGAAAAACTGTTTTTT. Protein product: CASSLSASNEKLFF.

This clone has a handful of counts. The chain is built from TRBV2 and TRBJ2-5; 10 nucleotides line up with TRBD2. This CDR3 region has 16 residues. Germline V CDR1 and CDR2: SNHLY, FYNNEI. With 4 bases clipped from V and 4 bases from J, the junction kept 9 bases outside the gene matches. CDR3 region: CASSGGLAGVRETQYF. CDR3 bases: TGTGCCAGCAGTGGCGGGCTAGCGGGAGTACGAGAGACCCAGTACTTC.

This clone has only one observation. The J gene is TRBJ2-5, the V gene TRBV7-3; D ambiguous. The germline V gene encodes CDR1 SGHTA and CDR2 FQGTGA. V was shortened by 5 bases and J by 7 bases, with 11 bases between the two germline ends. The CDR3 is 12 residues long. The CDR3 loop reads CASSPDSRTQYF. As DNA, the CDR3 is TGTGCCAGCAGCCCAGACTCGAGGACCCAGTACTTC. Drawing the rest from reference TRBV7-3 and TRBJ2-5, the complete variable domain is GAGVSQTPSNKVTEKGKYVELRCDPISGHTALYWYRQSLGQGPEFLIYFQGTGAADDSGLPNDRFFAVRPEGSVSTLKIQRTERGDSAVYLCASSPDSRTQYFGPGTRLLVL.

The chain recombines TRBV30 with TRBJ1-2; a weak D match, TRBD1 (5 bases). The germline V gene has CDR1 GTSNPN and CDR2 SVGIG (reference sequence). There are 15 residues in the CDR3. Trimming took 2 bases from V and 4 from J, leaving 17 bases between them. The CDR3 protein is CAWSTVGGVGYGYTF. The DNA for the CDR3 is TGTGCCTGGAGTACCGTCGGGGGGGTTGGCTATGGCTACACCTTC.

J is TRBJ2-5 and V is TRBV7-6; D call uncertain. The germline V and J ends were trimmed by 5 bases and 1 base, with 11 bases remaining between them. CDR3 size: 14 residues. Germline CDR1 SGHVS, CDR2 FNYEAQ. The DNA of the CDR3 is TGTGCCAGCAGCCAATCTTCCAGCCAAGAGACCCAGTACTTC. Its protein is CASSQSSSQETQYF.

The rearrangement uses TRBV5-6 and TRBJ1-5, with D perhaps TRBD1 (5 bases). The CDR3 sequence is 16 residues long. Trimming removed 4 bases from V and 0 bases from J, with 14 bases in between. Germline loops: CDR1 SGHDT, CDR2 YYEEEE. DNA of the CDR3: TGTGCCAGCAGCAGCACCTCAAGGGGTAGCAATCAGCCCCAGCATTTT. Residues: CASSSTSRGSNQPQHF.

The V and J genes are TRBV19 and TRBJ2-1; D is undetermined. The CDR3 length is 15 residues. V shed 5 bases and J shed 0 bases, with 11 bases lying between them. CDR1 LNHDA and CDR2 SQIVND come from the germline V gene (reference sequence). The CDR3 coding sequence is TGTGCCAGTAGTCAGGCTGGTAGCTCCTACAATGAGCAGTTCTTC. Translating it yields CASSQAGSSYNEQFF. Supplemented by reference TRBV19 and TRBJ2-1, the full variable domain reads DGGITQSPKYLFRKEGQNVTLSCEQNLNHDAMYWYRQDPGQGLRLIYYSQIVNDFQKGDIAEGYSVSREKKESFPLTVTSAQKNPTAFYLCASSQAGSSYNEQFFGPGTRLTVL.

In its sample, this clone was seen a few times. V and J are TRBV18 and TRBJ2-7, with 7 bases aligning to TRBD1. The germline V gene encodes CDR1 KGHSH and CDR2 LQKENI. This CDR3 is built from 16 residues. Trimming took 3 bases from V and 2 from J; bases not matched to a gene: 10. CDR3 sequence: CASSPTLGTATYEQYF. The CDR3 coding sequence is TGTGCCAGCTCACCCACCCTCGGGACAGCCACCTACGAGCAGTACTTC.

This chain joins TRBV4-2 and TRBJ2-7; 7 bases fit TRBD1. The germline V gene has CDR1 LGHNA and CDR2 YNFKEQ. CDR3 length: 15 amino acids. V lost 5 bases and J lost 2; bases outside the gene matches: 9. CDR3 sequence reads: CASSGPLGGAYEQYF. CDR3 in DNA: TGTGCCAGCAGCGGACCTTTAGGGGGCGCCTACGAGCAGTACTTC.

The rearrangement joins TRBV7-9 to TRBJ2-3; TRBD1 is a possible D gene (6 bases). The CDR3 runs 14 residues. Looked up from germline, CDR1 is SEHNR and CDR2 is FQNEAQ (reference sequence). The V and J ends lost 10 bases and 5 bases respectively, with 19 bases between them. DNA for the CDR3: TGTGCCACCCTAAGGGCGGGCAGGGGAGATACGCAGTATTTT. This sequence encodes CATLRAGRGDTQYF.

V usage is TRBV7-3 and J usage is TRBJ1-2; D might be TRBD1 (5 bases). Germline V gives CDR1 SGHTA, CDR2 FQGTGA. The ends were cut back, 2 bases at V and 7 bases at J, with 11 bases in the middle. The CDR3 has 13 residues. CDR3 sequence reads: CASSLYRDSGYTF. CDR3 nucleotides: TGTGCCAGCAGCTTATATCGGGACTCTGGCTACACCTTC.

This clone was counted between two and nine times. The chain has TRBV9 and TRBJ1-1; D is unclear. V was pared by 4 bases and J by 1 base, with 11 bases between. This CDR3 is 14 amino acids long. Germline values: CDR1 SGDLS, CDR2 YYNGEE. Here the CDR3 DNA reads TGTGCCAGCAGCTCCTTAGAATGGAACACTGAAGCTTTCTTT. The encoded protein is CASSSLEWNTEAFF. Together with reference TRBV9 and TRBJ1-1, the CDR3 gives the full variable domain: DSGVTQTPKHLITATGQRVTLRCSPRSGDLSVYWYQQSLDQGLQFLIQYYNGEERAKGNILERFSAQQFPDLHSELNLSSLELGDSALYFCASSSLEWNTEAFFGQGTRLTVV.

This clone is classed as medium-sized. The chain uses TRBV28 and TRBJ2-1, with 7 bases matching TRBD2. V was clipped by 1 base and J by 1 base; unmatched bases: 10. Germline V lookup: CDR1 MDHEN, CDR2 SYDVKM. The CDR3 loop spans 18 amino acids. The CDR3 DNA follows: TGTGCCAGCAGTTTATCGCTTCGGGCGGGAGTATCCTACAATGAGCAGTTCTTC. It is translated as CASSLSLRAGVSYNEQFF.

This clone is labeled medium-sized. This chain joins TRBV6-6 and TRBJ1-1; TRBD1 aligns across 7 bases. The CDR3 spans 14 residues. CDR1 and CDR2 (germline): MNHNY, SVGAGI (reference sequence). J lost 1 base, V lost 6 bases, and 5 bases had no gene match. CDR3 sequence: CASSEGQKNTEAFF. The CDR3 region has the DNA TGTGCCAGCAGCGAGGGACAGAAGAACACTGAAGCTTTCTTT.

In its sample, this clone ranks as large. The chain is built from TRBV28 and TRBJ1-5; 7 bases map to TRBD1. The CDR3 is 13 amino acids. J lost 5 bases, V lost 11 bases, and 9 bases had no gene match. The germline V gene encodes CDR1 MDHEN and CDR2 SYDVKM. The CDR3 bases are TGTGCCTTAGCCACAGGGGCGGATCAGCCCCAGCATTTT. Its protein is CALATGADQPQHF.

The rearrangement links TRBV5-6 to TRBJ2-3; a weak D match, TRBD1 (5 bases). The germline V and J ends were trimmed by 3 bases and 4 bases, with 15 bases remaining between them. CDR1 and CDR2 (germline): SGHDT, YYEEEE. CDR3 size: 15 residues. The CDR3 reads CASSSSGQYADTQYF. Here the CDR3 DNA reads TGTGCCAGCAGCTCCTCTGGACAATACGCAGATACGCAGTATTTT.

CDR3 protein: CASSGRESGELFF. CDR3 in DNA: TGCGCCAGCAGTGGGCGGGAGAGCGGGGAGCTGTTTTTT. The chain uses TRBV10-1 and TRBJ2-2; TRBD2 agrees at 7 bases. Germline CDR1 reads WNHNN; CDR2 reads SYGVQD (reference sequence). This CDR3 spans 13 amino acids. Unmatched junction bases numbered 3, after V lost 4 bases and J lost 7 bases.

V usage is TRBV29-1 and J usage is TRBJ1-1; D is unclear. Per the germline V gene, CDR1 is SQVTM and CDR2 is ANQGSEA. Between the trimmed V and J ends, which lost 3 bases and 1 base, there was a span of 15 bases. The CDR3 is 15 residues long. The CDR3 here is CSVDGRVTSNTEAFF. The CDR3 coding sequence is TGCAGCGTTGATGGGAGGGTTACCTCGAACACTGAAGCTTTCTTT. The full variable domain, with the rest looked up from reference TRBV29-1 and TRBJ1-1, is SAVISQKPSRDICQRGTSLTIQCQVDSQVTMMFWYRQQPGQSLTLIATANQGSEATYESGFVIDKFPISRPNLTFSTLTVSNMSPEDSSIYLCSVDGRVTSNTEAFFGQGTRLTVV.

The rearrangement joins TRBV5-1 to TRBJ1-1; TRBD1 aligns across 8 bases. V shed 4 bases, J shed 0 bases, and the junction held 5 bases outside the gene matches. Germline CDR1 is SGHRS and CDR2 is YFSETQ. The CDR3 runs to 15 residues. CDR3 nucleotides: TGCGCCAGCAGCCCGGGACAGGCGGTGAACACTGAAGCTTTCTTT. Translation: CASSPGQAVNTEAFF.

The CDR3 bases are TGTGCCAGCAGCTTTACTAGCGGGATCTTGGGCGAGCAGTACTTC. Amino acids: CASSFTSGILGEQYF. This chain links TRBV11-3 with TRBJ2-7; 10 bases are a match to TRBD2. Germline-derived CDR1 and CDR2 are SGHNT and YENEEA. Unmatched junction bases numbered 8, after V lost 3 bases and J lost 6 bases. The CDR3 sequence is 15 residues long.